This TCR beta chain was identified in a study of cytomegalovirus exposure and HLA in healthy donors. The PCR had 60 Vbeta and 13 Jbeta primers. Only in-frame clones appear in the TCRdb table, and some are missing; sequencing was by immunoSEQ multiplex PCR. The sample lists about 83,000 clones; 80% to 90% were seen once. Sequencing used PBMCs. The receptor was derived from a young woman in good health and CMV-seronegative.

CDR3 in DNA: TGTGCCAATTCCGGGACAGGGAGGGATGAGCAGTTCTTC. It is translated as CANSGTGRDEQFF. The rearrangement links TRBV15 to TRBJ2-1; 9 nucleotides align to TRBD1. From germline, CDR1 is LNHNV and CDR2 YYDKDF (reference sequence). The CDR3 contains 13 residues. V gave up 10 bases and J gave up 8 bases; unmatched junction bases: 9.